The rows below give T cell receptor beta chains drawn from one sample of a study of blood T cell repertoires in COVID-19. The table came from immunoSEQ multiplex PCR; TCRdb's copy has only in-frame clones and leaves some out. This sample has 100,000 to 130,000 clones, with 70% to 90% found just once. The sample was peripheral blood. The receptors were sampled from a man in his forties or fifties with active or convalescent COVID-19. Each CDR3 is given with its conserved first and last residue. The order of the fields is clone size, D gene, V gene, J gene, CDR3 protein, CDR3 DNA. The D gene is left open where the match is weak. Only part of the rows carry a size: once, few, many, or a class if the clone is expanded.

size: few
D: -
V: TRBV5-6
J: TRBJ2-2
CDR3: CASSLVSTGELFF
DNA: TGTGCCAGCAGCTTGGTTAGTACCGGGGAGCTGTTTTTT

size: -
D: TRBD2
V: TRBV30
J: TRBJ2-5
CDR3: CAWSVTSGPSLQETQYF
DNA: TGTGCCTGGAGTGTAACTAGCGGGCCCAGCCTCCAAGAGACCCAGTACTTC

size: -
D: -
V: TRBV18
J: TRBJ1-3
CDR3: CASSPSGIGNTIYF
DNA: TGTGCCAGCTCACCTTCAGGGATCGGAAACACCATATATTTT

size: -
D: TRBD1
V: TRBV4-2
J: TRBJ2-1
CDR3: CASSQEDRGPGGNEQFF
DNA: TGTGCCAGCAGCCAAGAGGACAGGGGGCCGGGGGGTAATGAGCAGTTCTTC

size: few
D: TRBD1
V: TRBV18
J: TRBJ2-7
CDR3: CASSPITIGQGLTLYEQYF
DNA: TGTGCCAGCTCACCAATCACTATCGGACAGGGGCTAACCCTCTACGAGCAGTACTTC

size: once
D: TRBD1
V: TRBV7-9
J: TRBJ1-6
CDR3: CASRKTGEGSPLHF
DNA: TGTGCCAGCAGGAAGACAGGGGAGGGCTCACCCCTCCACTTT

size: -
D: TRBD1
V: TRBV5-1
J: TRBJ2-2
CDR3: CASSEDRGQIGELFF
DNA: TGCGCCAGCAGCGAGGACAGGGGGCAAATCGGGGAGCTGTTTTTT

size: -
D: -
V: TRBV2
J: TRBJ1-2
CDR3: CASSEGRDIYGYTF
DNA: TGTGCCAGCAGTGAGGGCAGGGACATCTATGGCTACACCTTC

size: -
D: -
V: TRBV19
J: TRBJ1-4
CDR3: CASSMGRHVPNEKLFF
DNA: TGTGCCAGTAGTATGGGGAGGCACGTCCCTAATGAAAAACTGTTTTTT

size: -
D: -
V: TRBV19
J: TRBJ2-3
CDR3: CASRSGGLYTDTQYF
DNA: TGTGCCAGTCGATCGGGGGGCCTTTACACAGATACGCAGTATTTT

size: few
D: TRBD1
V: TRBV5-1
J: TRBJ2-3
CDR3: CASSLPQGTDTQYF
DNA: TGCGCCAGCAGCTTGCCACAGGGGACAGATACGCAGTATTTT

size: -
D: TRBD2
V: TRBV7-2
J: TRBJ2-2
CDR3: CASSLRAGGVTGELFF
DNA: TGTGCCAGCAGCTTAAGGGCCGGGGGGGTCACCGGGGAGCTGTTTTTT

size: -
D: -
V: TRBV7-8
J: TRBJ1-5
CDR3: CASSPGPRGINQPQHF
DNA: TGTGCCAGCAGCCCAGGCCCCAGGGGCATCAATCAGCCCCAGCATTTT

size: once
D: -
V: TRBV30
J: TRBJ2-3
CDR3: CAWIKWSSDTQYF
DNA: TGTGCCTGGATAAAGTGGAGTAGCGATACGCAGTATTTT

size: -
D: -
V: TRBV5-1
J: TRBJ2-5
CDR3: CASSPLRGTQETQYF
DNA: TGCGCCAGCAGCCCTCTTAGGGGGACCCAAGAGACCCAGTACTTC

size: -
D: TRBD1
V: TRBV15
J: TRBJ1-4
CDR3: CATSRLPGQGFGLGEKLFF
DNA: TGTGCCACCAGCAGATTACCGGGACAGGGGTTTGGGCTAGGTGAAAAACTGTTTTTT

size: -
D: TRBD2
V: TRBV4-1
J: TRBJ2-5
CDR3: CASSQGGLAGGSQETQYF
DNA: TGCGCCAGCAGCCAAGGTGGACTAGCGGGAGGGTCCCAAGAGACCCAGTACTTC

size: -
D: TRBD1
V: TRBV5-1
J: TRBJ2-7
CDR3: CASSLGQGYYEQYF
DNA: TGCGCCAGCAGCCTCGGACAGGGCTACTACGAGCAGTACTTC

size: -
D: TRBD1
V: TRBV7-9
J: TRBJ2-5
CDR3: CASSVGQGLETQYF
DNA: TGTGCCAGCAGCGTGGGACAGGGGCTTGAGACCCAGTACTTC

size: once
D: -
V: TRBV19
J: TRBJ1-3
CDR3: CASSPAGSGNTIYF
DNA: TGTGCCAGTAGCCCGGCGGGCTCTGGAAACACCATATATTTT

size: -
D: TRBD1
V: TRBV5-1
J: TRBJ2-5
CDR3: CASSSGQGGETQYF
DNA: TGCGCCAGCAGCTCAGGACAGGGGGGAGAGACCCAGTACTTC

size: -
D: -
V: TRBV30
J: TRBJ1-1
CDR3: CAWSAGILMNTEAFF
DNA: TGTGCCTGGAGTGCAGGCATACTTATGAACACTGAAGCTTTCTTT

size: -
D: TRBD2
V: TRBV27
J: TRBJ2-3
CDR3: CASSKLAGGPGFLDTQYF
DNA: TGTGCCAGCAGTAAACTAGCGGGAGGGCCTGGGTTTTTGGATACGCAGTATTTT

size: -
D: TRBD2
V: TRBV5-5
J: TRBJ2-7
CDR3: CASSPGGGGATSYEQYF
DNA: TGTGCCAGCAGCCCGGGAGGTGGGGGAGCTACCTCCTACGAGCAGTACTTC

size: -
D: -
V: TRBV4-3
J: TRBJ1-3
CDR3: CASSQDLAVAGNTIYF
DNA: TGCGCCAGCAGCCAAGATCTGGCGGTTGCTGGAAACACCATATATTTT

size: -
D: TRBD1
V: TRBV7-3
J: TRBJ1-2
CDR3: CASSPTRDSYGYTF
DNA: TGTGCCAGCAGCCCGACAAGGGACAGCTATGGCTACACCTTC

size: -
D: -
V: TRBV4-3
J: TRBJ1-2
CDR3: CASSQEPDSWGGYTF
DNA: TGCGCCAGCAGCCAAGAACCGGACAGCTGGGGGGGCTACACCTTC

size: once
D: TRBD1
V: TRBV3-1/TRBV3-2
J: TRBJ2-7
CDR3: CASSQVGQGTYEQYF
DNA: TGTGCCAGCAGCCAAGTTGGACAGGGTACCTACGAGCAGTACTTC

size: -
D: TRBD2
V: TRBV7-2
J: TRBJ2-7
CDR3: CASSSSGRTSEQYF
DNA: TGTGCCAGCAGCTCTAGCGGGAGAACCTCCGAGCAGTACTTC

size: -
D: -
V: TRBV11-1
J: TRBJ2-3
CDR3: CASSRQQGFTDTQYF
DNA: TGTGCCAGCAGCCGGCAACAGGGATTCACAGATACGCAGTATTTT

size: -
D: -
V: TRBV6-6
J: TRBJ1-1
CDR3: CASRAVVPGTEAFF
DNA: TGTGCCAGCAGGGCCGTTGTCCCGGGGACTGAAGCTTTCTTT

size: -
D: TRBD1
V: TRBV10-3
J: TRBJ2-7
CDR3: CAISDYGDRGIYEQYF
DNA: TGTGCCATCAGTGATTACGGGGACAGGGGGATTTACGAGCAGTACTTC

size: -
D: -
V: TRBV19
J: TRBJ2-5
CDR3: CASSMSRVETQYF
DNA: TGTGCCAGTAGTATGAGCAGGGTAGAGACCCAGTACTTC

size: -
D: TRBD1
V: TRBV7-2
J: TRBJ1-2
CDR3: CASSPQTGVGGYTF
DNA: TGTGCCAGCAGCCCGCAGACAGGGGTGGGTGGCTACACCTTC

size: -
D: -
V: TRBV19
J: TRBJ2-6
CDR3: CASRGLALSGANVLTF
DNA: TGTGCCAGTAGAGGTCTAGCGCTCTCTGGGGCCAACGTCCTGACTTTC

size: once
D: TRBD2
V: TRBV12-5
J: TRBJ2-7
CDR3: CASASGLAGGEQYF
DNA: TGTGCTAGTGCCTCGGGACTAGCGGGAGGCGAGCAGTACTTC

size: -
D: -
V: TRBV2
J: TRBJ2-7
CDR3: CASSFSEAMVEQYF
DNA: TGTGCCAGCAGCTTTTCTGAGGCTATGGTCGAGCAGTACTTC

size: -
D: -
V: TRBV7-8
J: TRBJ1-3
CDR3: CASSLMDPGAGNTIYF
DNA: TGTGCCAGCAGCTTAATGGATCCCGGGGCTGGAAACACCATATATTTT

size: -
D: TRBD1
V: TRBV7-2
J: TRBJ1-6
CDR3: CASSLRTGDSPLHF
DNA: TGTGCCAGCAGCTTAAGGACAGGGGATTCACCCCTCCACTTT

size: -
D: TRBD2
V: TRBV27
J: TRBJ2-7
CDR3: CASSLREGLHEQYF
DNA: TGTGCCAGCAGTTTACGGGAGGGCCTCCACGAGCAGTACTTC